The next 8 T cell receptor beta chains were all read from a single sample in a study of T cells in Graves' hyperthyroidism and ophthalmopathy. Amplification yielded TCR beta CDR3 regions, with RNA transcripts as the source. When the TCR CDR3 underwent first-round RT-PCR, the HTBI primer set was used. TCRdb independently ran MiXCR on the multiplex PCR reads; one entry per CDR3 protein. The data hold approximately 500,000 distinct CDR3 sequences, with about 43% observed a single time. Material: peripheral blood or thyroid tissue (not recorded which). The source is a woman between 18 and 29 years old with Graves' hyperthyroidism.

This clonotype came up many times. The rearrangement joins TRBV6-5 to TRBJ1-2; TRBD1 matches at 8 bases. The V and J ends lost 0 bases and 11 bases, in that order; junction bases with no gene match: 5. Germline assignment: CDR1 MNHEY and CDR2 SVGAGI. There are 13 residues in the CDR3. The CDR3 nucleotides are TGTGCCAGCAGTTACTCTCAGGGGGCAGATTACACCTTC. Amino acids: CASSYSQGADYTF.

The rearrangement joins TRBV7-8 to TRBJ2-3, with D unclear. CDR1 is SGHVS and CDR2 is FQNEAQ in the germline V gene. The V end was cut by 1 base, the J end by 6 bases, with 8 bases between. This CDR3 contains 13 residues. CDR3 sequence (DNA): TGTGCCAGCAGCTTAGTAGCCTGGGATACGCAGTATTTT. The encoded protein is CASSLVAWDTQYF.

Concerning this clonotype itself: Being one base from a much bigger clone, this may be a read error. This chain connects TRBV7-3 to TRBJ2-2; D may be TRBD2 (6 bases). The CDR3 loop spans 16 amino acids. Germline V lookup: CDR1 SGHTA, CDR2 FQGTGA. CDR3 bases: TGCGCCAGCAGCCAAGGGACGGGAGCGAACACCGGGGAGCTGTTTTTT. It codes for CASSQGTGANTGELFF.

This chain links TRBV12-3 or TRBV12-4 with TRBJ2-7; 7 bases fit TRBD2. V trimming: 6 bases; J trimming: 6 bases; junction bases outside the gene matches: 26. This CDR3 region has 19 residues. The CDR3 DNA follows: TGTGCCAGCAGATTCTTGGGGGGAGGGAATAGGGGAGGTTTAGGCGAGCAGTACTTC. Residues: CASRFLGGGNRGGLGEQYF.

The chain links TRBV7-9 to TRBJ2-7, with D unclear. The J call may be incorrect, as the DNA end agrees better with TRBJ2-1. The CDR3 runs to 16 residues. Germline V gives CDR1 SEHNR, CDR2 FQNEAQ (reference sequence). CDR3 region: CASRPKEFLPLDEQFF. CDR3 DNA: TGTGCCAGCAGACCTAAGGAATTCCTTCCCCTAGATGAGCAGTTCTTC.

The chain recombines TRBV20-1 with TRBJ2-7; 7 positions agree with TRBD2. CDR1 DFQATT and CDR2 SNEGSKA come from the germline V gene (reference sequence). This CDR3 region has 12 residues. Losses at the gene ends were 7 bases for V and 4 bases for J; bases not matched to a gene: 7. The CDR3 bases are TGCAGTGACGGGAGGTACCTATACGAGCAGTACTTC. Protein product: CSDGRYLYEQYF.

This clonotype was observed many times. The chain is built from TRBV15 and TRBJ2-5, with D possibly being TRBD1 (5 bases). Germline lookup yields CDR1 LNHNV and CDR2 YYDKDF (reference sequence). Trimming removed 4 bases at V and 2 bases at J, with 11 bases between. This CDR3 has 14 residues. CDR3 sequence: CATSKGRSQETQYF. The CDR3 DNA reads TGTGCCACCAGCAAGGGGCGTAGTCAAGAGACCCAGTACTTC.

The chain carries TRBV3-1 and TRBJ1-2, with a weak D call TRBD1 (6 bases). V was cut by 4 bases and J by 5 bases, with 14 bases left in between. The CDR3 has 14 residues. Germline-derived CDR1 and CDR2 are LGHDT and YNNKEL (reference sequence). The CDR3 spells CASSPTGRYYGYTF. CDR3 coding DNA: TGTGCCAGCAGCCCCACAGGGAGGTATTATGGCTACACCTTC.